The entry below gives a single T cell receptor (beta chain) sequence along with its context. Antigen: not known. With the Oncomine TCR Beta short-read assay, DNA from cultured CD4+ T cells was sequenced. In TCRdb, the PCR reads were re-called with MiXCR into one record per CDR3 protein. Of some 15,000 distinct CDR3 sequences in the sample, roughly 50% were seen once. The sample originates from a study of vaccination and CD4 T cells after COVID-19. As for the study in general: Post-COVID draws followed diagnosis by a median roughly 99 days (range 35 to 161). Cells were stimulated with overlapping spike peptide pools from SARS-CoV-2, HCoV-NL63, HCoV-OC43 and HCoV-229E. Study observations and caveats: Convalescent patients were relatively few, and early post-infection timepoints were missing.

The time point: late sampling 161 to 241 days after vaccination in three convalescent patients. As for treatment: roughly ten-day PBMC culture with coronavirus spike peptide pools or control peptides (ViraFEST assay). With 4 bases clipped from V and 3 bases from J, the junction kept 12 bases outside the gene matches. CDR3 length: 17 residues. CDR1 and CDR2 from the germline V gene are SGHTA and FQGNSA. This receptor was taken from a human donor who had recovered from COVID-19. This sample comprised CD4+ T cells from blood, cultured in vitro, obtained about 7 months after SARS-CoV-2 vaccination. The rearrangement uses TRBV7-2 and TRBJ2-3; TRBD1 matches at 8 bases. CDR3 in amino acids: CASSSRPRGPLTDTQYF. CDR3 in DNA: TGTGCCAGCAGCTCCCGCCCCAGGGGGCCCTTGACAGATACGCAGTATTTT.